Listed below are T cell receptor beta chains from one sample, sequenced in a study of monozygotic twins with inflammatory bowel disease. Using the 5' RACE reads, TCRdb records one entry per CDR3 protein without DNA. With roughly 200,000 distinct CDR3 sequences in the sample, the ten largest clones hold roughly 8%. The sequencing input was blood. Receptor source: a human donor with ulcerative colitis or Crohn's disease, or a healthy co-twin of an affected twin (not recorded which). CDR3s include the opening cysteine and the closing phenylalanine or tryptophan.

J gene: TRBJ2-1; V gene: TRBV12-3/TRBV12-4; CDR3 protein: CASSFGGVDNEQFF
J gene: TRBJ1-3; V gene: TRBV28; CDR3 protein: CASTKGWAIYF
J gene: TRBJ2-1; V gene: TRBV4-1; CDR3 protein: CASSQVPGQGANKYNEQFF
J gene: TRBJ2-1; V gene: TRBV5-5; CDR3 protein: CASSWGPAPYNEQFF
J gene: TRBJ1-6; V gene: TRBV6-1; CDR3 protein: CASRAGWDSGRSPLHF
J gene: TRBJ1-5; V gene: TRBV28; CDR3 protein: CASSPYWDRGGQPQHF
J gene: TRBJ1-2; V gene: TRBV12-3/TRBV12-4; CDR3 protein: CASSTDRAPNYGYTF
J gene: TRBJ1-2; V gene: TRBV15; CDR3 protein: CATSRADRPYGYTF
J gene: TRBJ1-1; V gene: TRBV29-1; CDR3 protein: CSAHRGSGTEAFF
J gene: TRBJ2-7; V gene: TRBV30; CDR3 protein: CALGQGYEQYF
J gene: TRBJ2-7; V gene: TRBV18; CDR3 protein: CASSPVLGGTYEQYF
J gene: TRBJ2-1; V gene: TRBV29-1; CDR3 protein: CSAPLGSYNEQFF
J gene: TRBJ2-3; V gene: TRBV15; CDR3 protein: CATSRDASTGTQYF
J gene: TRBJ2-7; V gene: TRBV11-2; CDR3 protein: CASSLLSGNFAYEQYF
J gene: TRBJ2-1; V gene: TRBV11-2; CDR3 protein: CASSLDNREQFF
J gene: TRBJ2-7; V gene: TRBV20-1; CDR3 protein: CSANRGPQWEQYF
J gene: TRBJ2-1; V gene: TRBV9; CDR3 protein: CASSLQGGAGNEQFF
J gene: TRBJ2-3; V gene: TRBV12-3/TRBV12-4; CDR3 protein: CASSWGLAGSGDTQYF
J gene: TRBJ2-2; V gene: TRBV3-1; CDR3 protein: CASSRETGELFF
J gene: TRBJ2-2; V gene: TRBV20-1; CDR3 protein: CSAFGPPGELFF
J gene: TRBJ2-1; V gene: TRBV12-3/TRBV12-4; CDR3 protein: CASSSGQGPYNEHFF
J gene: TRBJ2-7; V gene: TRBV5-1; CDR3 protein: CASSLEGARDEQYF
J gene: TRBJ2-2; V gene: TRBV4-1; CDR3 protein: CASSQVPGLAGELFF
J gene: TRBJ2-7; V gene: TRBV18; CDR3 protein: CASSPPLTGSEQYF
J gene: TRBJ2-3; V gene: TRBV25-1; CDR3 protein: CASEAGGLTDTQYF
J gene: TRBJ2-7; V gene: TRBV10-3; CDR3 protein: CAIRLESSYEQYF